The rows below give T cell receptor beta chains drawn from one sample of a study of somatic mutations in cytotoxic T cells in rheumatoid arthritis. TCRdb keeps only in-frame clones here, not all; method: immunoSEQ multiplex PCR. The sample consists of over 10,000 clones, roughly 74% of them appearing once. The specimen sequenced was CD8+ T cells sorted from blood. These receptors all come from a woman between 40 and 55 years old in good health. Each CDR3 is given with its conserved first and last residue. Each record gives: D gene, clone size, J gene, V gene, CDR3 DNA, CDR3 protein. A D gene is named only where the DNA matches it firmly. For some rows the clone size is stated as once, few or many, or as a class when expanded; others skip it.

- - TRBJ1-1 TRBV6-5 TGTGCCAGCAGTTACGGCCAGGGGCTCCGGAACACTGAAGCTTTCTTT CASSYGQGLRNTEAFF
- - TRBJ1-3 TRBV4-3 TGCGCCAGCAGCCAAGACGGATCATCTGGAAACACCATATATTTT CASSQDGSSGNTIYF
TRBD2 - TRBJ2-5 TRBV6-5 TGTGCCAGCAGTTACTCGAGGGTAGCGGGGGGAGAGACCCAGTACTTC CASSYSRVAGGETQYF
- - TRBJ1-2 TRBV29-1 TGCAGCGTTGGGACAGCCGAAAACTATGGCTACACCTTC CSVGTAENYGYTF
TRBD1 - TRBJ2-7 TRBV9 TGTGCCAGCAGCGTAGTGACAGGGGGGGAGCAGTACTTC CASSVVTGGEQYF
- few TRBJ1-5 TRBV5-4 TGTGCCAGCAGCTCGGGGTGGAATCAGCCCCAGCATTTT CASSSGWNQPQHF
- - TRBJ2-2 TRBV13 TGTGCCAGCGGACTCCGGCCCGCGAACACCGGGGAGCTGTTTTTT CASGLRPANTGELFF
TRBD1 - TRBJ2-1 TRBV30 TGTGCCTGGAGTGTACGTGGGAGAGGGGGCCACAATGAGCAGTTCTTC CAWSVRGRGGHNEQFF
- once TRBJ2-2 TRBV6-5 TGTGCCAGCAGAAGCAGGGGGGAGCTGTTTTTT CASRSRGELFF
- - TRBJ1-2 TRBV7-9 TGTGCCAGCAGCGCTACCGGGACGGAATATGGCTACACCTTC CASSATGTEYGYTF